This TCR beta chain stems from a study of T cells after yellow fever vaccination. On the study more broadly: Some fractions had low cell numbers, and these were prepared with SMART-Seq v4 Ultra Low Input. Whole-study findings and limits: A large majority of primary-vaccination clones showed up again after the booster (roughly 96% CD4, around 90% CD8). Weaker overall, the secondary response nonetheless peaked faster (day 5 versus 15).

The V gene end was trimmed by 0 bases and the J gene end by 6 bases; junction bases not matched to a gene: 11. Germline-derived CDR1 and CDR2 are DFQATT and SNEGSKA (reference sequence). The CDR3 consists of 15 residues. This clonotype was picked up many times. What it binds is not known. In making TCR cDNA, 5'RACE template switching added a universal primer site and UMIs to it. TCRdb fed the 5' RACE reads into MiXCR, producing one record per CDR3 protein. Counted here are a few hundred thousand distinct CDR3 sequences, 10% to 15% occurring once; the ten biggest clones make up about 0.51%. The chain employs TRBV20-1 and TRBJ2-7; 7 nucleotides agree with TRBD2. The specimen comprised CD4+ T cells sorted from PBMCs, sampled 45 days after the yellow fever booster vaccination. This clonotype was obtained from a man younger than 45 who received the YFV17D yellow fever vaccine. The CDR3 here is CSARDLRGEVGEQYF. The CDR3 coding sequence is TGCAGTGCTAGAGACCTCCGGGGGGAGGTCGGCGAGCAGTACTTC.